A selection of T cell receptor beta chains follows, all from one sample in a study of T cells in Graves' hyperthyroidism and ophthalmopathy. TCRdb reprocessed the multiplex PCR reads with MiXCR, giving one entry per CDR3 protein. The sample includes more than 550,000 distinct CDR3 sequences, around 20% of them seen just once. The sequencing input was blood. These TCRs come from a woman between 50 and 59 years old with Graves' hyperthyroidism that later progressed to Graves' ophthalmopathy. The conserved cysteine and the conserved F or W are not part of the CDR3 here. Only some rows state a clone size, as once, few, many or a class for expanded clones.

ASSRTESGNTIY	TRBV6-1	few
ASSWGTDTQY	TRBV5-1	many
ASSLGDLGPYSDPTEAF	TRBV7-9	few
SAGQGGGNQPQH	TRBV20-1	.
ASSLETRPPLDTEAF	TRBV5-1	few
ASSQDAGTNYGYT	TRBV4-2	once
ASSLRLGPYEQY	TRBV4-1	few
SAWTGQYNSPLH	TRBV20-1	few
ASSQGGPTTSRDTQY	TRBV3-1	many
ASSEEGDRGYGYT	TRBV6-1	.
ASSPSGGDFNEQF	TRBV7-3	many
ASSLTRLAGIYNEQF	TRBV3-1	many
ASSQDIYTEAF	TRBV3-1	many
ASSRRDRVETQY	TRBV7-2	.
ASSQEPGRLTYEQY	TRBV3-1	many
ASSSGGGGTLYNEQF	TRBV7-8	many
ASSPGQGHGYT	TRBV3-1	many
ASSVDIFTEAF	TRBV5-1	.
ASSPQATGNNSPLH	TRBV7-2	.
ASSWGRRNEQF	TRBV12-3/TRBV12-4	many